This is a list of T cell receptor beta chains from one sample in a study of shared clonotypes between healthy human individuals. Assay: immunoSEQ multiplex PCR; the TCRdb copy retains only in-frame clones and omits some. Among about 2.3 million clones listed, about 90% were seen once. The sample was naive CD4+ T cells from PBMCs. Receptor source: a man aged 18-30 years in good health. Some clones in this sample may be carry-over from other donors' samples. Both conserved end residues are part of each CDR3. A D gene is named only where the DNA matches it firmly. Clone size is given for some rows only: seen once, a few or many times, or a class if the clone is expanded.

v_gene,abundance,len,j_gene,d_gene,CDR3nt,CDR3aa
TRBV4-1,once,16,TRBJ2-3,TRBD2,TGCGCCAGCCGGCTAGGGCTAGCGGGGCTCACAGATACGCAGTATTTT,CASRLGLAGLTDTQYF
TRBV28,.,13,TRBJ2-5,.,TGTGCCAGCAGTCCTGGACAGTCGGAGACCCAGTACTTC,CASSPGQSETQYF
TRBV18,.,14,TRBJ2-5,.,TGTGCCAGCTCACCATCGAAAGGGTCAGAGACCCAGTACTTC,CASSPSKGSETQYF
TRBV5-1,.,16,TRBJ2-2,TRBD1,TGCGCCAGCAGCCTGTACAGGGGGGAGAACACCGGGGAGCTGTTTTTT,CASSLYRGENTGELFF
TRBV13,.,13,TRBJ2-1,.,TGTGCCAGCAGCTCCACCGGTGTCAATGAGCAGTTCTTC,CASSSTGVNEQFF
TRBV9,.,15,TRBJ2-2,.,TGTGCCAGTGCGATCAGGGATGGGAACACCGGGGAGCTGTTTTTT,CASAIRDGNTGELFF
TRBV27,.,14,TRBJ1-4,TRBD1,TGTGCCAGCAGTTTACGCAGGGGGCGTGAAAAACTGTTTTTT,CASSLRRGREKLFF
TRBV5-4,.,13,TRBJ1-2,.,TGTGCCAGCAGCTTGGAGGGCTCCTATGGCTACACCTTC,CASSLEGSYGYTF
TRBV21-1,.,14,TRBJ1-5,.,TGTGCCAGCAGAAGCTTGGGGACCCGGGGGCCCCAGCATTTT,CASRSLGTRGPQHF
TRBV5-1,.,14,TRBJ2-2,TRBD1,TGCGCCAGCACCGGGACAGGGAACACCGGGGAGCTGTTTTTT,CASTGTGNTGELFF
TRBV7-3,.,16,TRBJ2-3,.,TGTGCCAGCAGCGCCACGGGACAACCAAGCACAGATACGCAGTATTTT,CASSATGQPSTDTQYF
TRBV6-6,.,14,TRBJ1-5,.,TGTGCCAGCAGCGCAGACAGCAAGAATCAGCCCCAGCATTTT,CASSADSKNQPQHF
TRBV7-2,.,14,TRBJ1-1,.,TGTGCCAGCAGCTTAGTGGGCCGCTCAGCTGAAGCTTTCTTT,CASSLVGRSAEAFF
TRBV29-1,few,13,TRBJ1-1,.,TGCAGCGTTGATCAGGGGATGAACACTGAAGCTTTCTTT,CSVDQGMNTEAFF
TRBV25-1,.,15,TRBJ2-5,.,TGTGCCAGCAGTGAAAGGTTAGGGTCGCAAGAGACCCAGTACTTC,CASSERLGSQETQYF
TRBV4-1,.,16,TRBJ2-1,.,TGCGCCAGCAGCCAAGAAGGAAGGGCGACCTGGAATGAGCAGTTCTTC,CASSQEGRATWNEQFF
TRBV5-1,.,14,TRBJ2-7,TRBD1,TGCGCCAGCAGATTGACAGGGAATGGGTACGAGCAGTACTTC,CASRLTGNGYEQYF
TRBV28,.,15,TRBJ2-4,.,TGTGCCAGCAGTTACAGGGTGAAGGCCAAAAACATTCAGTACTTC,CASSYRVKAKNIQYF
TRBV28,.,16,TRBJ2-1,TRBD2,TGTGCCAGCAGGCCGGAGACTAGCGGAAACTACAATGAGCAGTTCTTC,CASRPETSGNYNEQFF
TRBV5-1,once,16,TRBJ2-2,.,TGCGCCAGCAGCTTGGCCAATCTAGGTTCTGGCGGGGAGCTGTTTTTT,CASSLANLGSGGELFF
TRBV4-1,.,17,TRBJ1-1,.,TGCGCCAGCAGCCCGTACAGGGTTTCTTTTAAGAACACTGAAGCTTTCTTT,CASSPYRVSFKNTEAFF
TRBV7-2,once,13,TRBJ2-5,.,TGTGCCAGCAGCACGGGACCCGTCGCGACCCAGTACTTC,CASSTGPVATQYF
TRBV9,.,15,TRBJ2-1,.,TGTGCCAGCAGCGTAGCCGCTAGCTCCTACAATGAGCAGTTCTTC,CASSVAASSYNEQFF
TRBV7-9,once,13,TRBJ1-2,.,TGTGCCAGCAGCAGCGACGGTTTCTATGGCTACACCTTC,CASSSDGFYGYTF
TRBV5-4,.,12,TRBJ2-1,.,TGTGCCAGCAGCCTGGTATCCAATGAGCGGTTCTTC,CASSLVSNERFF
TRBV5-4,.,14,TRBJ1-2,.,TGTGCCAGCACCCGGGGAGCTATCTCCTATGGCTACACCTTC,CASTRGAISYGYTF
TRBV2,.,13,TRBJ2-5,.,TGTGCCAGCAGTGCTGCTAGGGAAGAGACCCAGTACTTC,CASSAAREETQYF
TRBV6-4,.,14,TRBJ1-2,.,TGTGCCAGCAGTGACGGTATCAGGGGTTATGGCTACACCTTC,CASSDGIRGYGYTF
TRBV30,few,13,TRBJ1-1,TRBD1,TGTGCCTGGAGCGATGACAGGGACACTGAAGCTTTCTTT,CAWSDDRDTEAFF